This TCR beta chain was captured by sequencing in a study of control samples from healthy donors and cancer patients. The germline gives CDR1 SGHTA, CDR2 FQGNSA. This CDR3 has 16 amino acids. Trimming took off 1 base at V and 2 bases at J, with 14 bases between the two ends. TCRdb's table, derived via immunoSEQ multiplex PCR, lists solely in-frame clones and lacks some. The table lists under 200,000 clones, about nine tenths of them singletons, with about 1.4% in the top ten. Source material: blood. This TCR was sampled from a woman in her 30s in good health. The V call is TRBV7-2, the J call TRBJ1-2; D not certain. The CDR3, as DNA: TGTGCCAGCAGCTTAGATAGCGGCAGCTCAAACTATGGCTACACCTTC. This codes for CASSLDSGSSNYGYTF.